A selection of T cell receptor beta chains follows, all from one sample in a study of blood T cells in healthy people across ages. TCRdb passed the 5' RACE reads through MiXCR, listing each CDR3 protein once. The sample carries some 370,000 distinct CDR3 sequences, approximately 52% recorded once. The sequenced material came from blood. Receptors originate from a man aged 55 to 70 in good health. Both conserved end residues are part of each CDR3. A D gene is named only where the DNA matches it firmly. Clone sizes are given selectively: once, few, many, or a class where the clone is expanded.

CDR3nt | CDR3aa | d_gene | v_gene | abundance | j_gene
TGTGCCAGCAGCCCCGGGGACAAGGGAGGGGAGCAGTACTTC | CASSPGDKGGEQYF | - | TRBV11-2 | - | TRBJ2-7
TGTGCCAGCAGCTTTTGGACAGGGCTTACCTACGAGCAGTACTTC | CASSFWTGLTYEQYF | TRBD1 | TRBV7-2 | few | TRBJ2-7
TGCAGTGCTAGAGATGGCGAGAAAGAGACCCAGTACTTC | CSARDGEKETQYF | - | TRBV20-1 | - | TRBJ2-5
TGCGCCAGCAGCCCAACTACACAGGGGGGAGATACGCAGTATTTT | CASSPTTQGGDTQYF | TRBD1 | TRBV5-1 | - | TRBJ2-3
TGCGCCAGCAGCTTGGGGACTAGCGGCAAATGGGATACGCAGTATTTT | CASSLGTSGKWDTQYF | TRBD2 | TRBV5-1 | few | TRBJ2-3
TGTGCCAGCAGCTCCACTAGCGGGGGGGCGGGGACAGATACGCAGTATTTT | CASSSTSGGAGTDTQYF | TRBD2 | TRBV6-2/TRBV6-3 | many | TRBJ2-3
TGTGCCACCAGTGACCCTCAACCGGGACTAGCGGGAGGAGGAAACATTCAGTACTTC | CATSDPQPGLAGGGNIQYF | TRBD2 | TRBV24-1 | - | TRBJ2-4
TGCAGCGTTGGTCAGGGGGCAGGCAATGAGCAGTTCTTC | CSVGQGAGNEQFF | TRBD1 | TRBV29-1 | few | TRBJ2-1
TGTGCCAGCAGCCAAGATCCCGGGACTAGCGGGAGGGCCAAGTACTTC | CASSQDPGTSGRAKYF | TRBD2 | TRBV3-1 | - | TRBJ2-5
TGTGCCAGCAACGACAGGGTGTCTTCCTACGAGCAGTACTTC | CASNDRVSSYEQYF | TRBD1 | TRBV28 | - | TRBJ2-7
TGCAGTGCTAGAGATTTGATTAGCGGGGGGGCAGATACGCAGTATTTT | CSARDLISGGADTQYF | TRBD2 | TRBV20-1 | few | TRBJ2-3
TGTGCCAGCAGACCCGGACAGGCAACTAATGAAAAACTGTTTTTT | CASRPGQATNEKLFF | TRBD1 | TRBV6-2/TRBV6-3 | - | TRBJ1-4
TGCAGTGCTAGAGTCCGCGATTACGAGCAGTACTTC | CSARVRDYEQYF | - | TRBV20-1 | - | TRBJ2-7
TGTGCCAGTAAGGAGGACAGTTTAAACTACGAGCAGAACTTC | CASKEDSLNYEQNF | - | TRBV6-6 | - | TRBJ2-7
TGTGCCAGCAGGCCCTCGGGGAAAAAGGGGCAGTACTTC | CASRPSGKKGQYF | - | TRBV12-3/TRBV12-4 | - | TRBJ2-7
TGTGCCAGCAGTTACGAAGGAAATGAGCAGTTCTTC | CASSYEGNEQFF | - | TRBV6-6 | few | TRBJ2-1
TGTGCCAGCAGCTTAGGAGGGGCCCAGCCCCAGCATTTT | CASSLGGAQPQHF | - | TRBV7-9 | - | TRBJ1-5
TGTGCCAGCACCCTTACCCCAACCACTGAAGCTTTCTTT | CASTLTPTTEAFF | - | TRBV7-9 | - | TRBJ1-1
TGCAGCGTTGGCCTGGGTGGGTCTGGGGCCAACGTCCTGACTTTC | CSVGLGGSGANVLTF | - | TRBV29-1 | few | TRBJ2-6
TGCAGTGCCATCGACAGCGCATGGGACTCTGGGGCCAACGTCCTGACTTTC | CSAIDSAWDSGANVLTF | - | TRBV20-1 | - | TRBJ2-6
TGTGGGACCACCTCCTACAATGAGCAGTTCTTC | CGTTSYNEQFF | - | TRBV30 | few | TRBJ2-1
TGTGCCAGCAGCCGAGAAGATACGCAGTATTTT | CASSREDTQYF | - | TRBV7-2 | few | TRBJ2-3